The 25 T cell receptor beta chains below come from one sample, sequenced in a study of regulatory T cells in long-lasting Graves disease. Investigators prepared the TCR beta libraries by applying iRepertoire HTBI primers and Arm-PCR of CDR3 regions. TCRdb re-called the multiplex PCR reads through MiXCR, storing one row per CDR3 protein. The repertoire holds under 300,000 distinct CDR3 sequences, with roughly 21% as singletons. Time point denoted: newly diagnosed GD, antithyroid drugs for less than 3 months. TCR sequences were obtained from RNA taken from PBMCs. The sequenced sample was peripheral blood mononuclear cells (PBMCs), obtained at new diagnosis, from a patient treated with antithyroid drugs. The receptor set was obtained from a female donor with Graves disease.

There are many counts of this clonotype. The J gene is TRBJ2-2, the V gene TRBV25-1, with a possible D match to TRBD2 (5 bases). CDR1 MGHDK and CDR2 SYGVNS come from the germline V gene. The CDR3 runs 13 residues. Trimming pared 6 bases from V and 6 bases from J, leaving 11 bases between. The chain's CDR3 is CASSLRGPGELFF. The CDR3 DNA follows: TGTGCCAGCAGCTTACGGGGTCCCGGGGAGCTGTTTTTT.

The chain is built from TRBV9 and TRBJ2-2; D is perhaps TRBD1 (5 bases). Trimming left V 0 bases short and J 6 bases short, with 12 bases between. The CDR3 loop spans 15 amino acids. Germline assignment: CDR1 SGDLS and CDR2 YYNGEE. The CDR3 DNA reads TGTGCCAGCAGCGTAGGACAGTCGAGCGCCGGGGAGCTGTTTTTT. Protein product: CASSVGQSSAGELFF.

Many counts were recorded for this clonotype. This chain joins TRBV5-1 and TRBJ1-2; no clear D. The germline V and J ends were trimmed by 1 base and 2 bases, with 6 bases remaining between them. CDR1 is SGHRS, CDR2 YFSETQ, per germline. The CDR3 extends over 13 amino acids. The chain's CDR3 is CASSLWENYGYTF. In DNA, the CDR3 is TGCGCCAGCAGCTTGTGGGAAAACTATGGCTACACCTTC. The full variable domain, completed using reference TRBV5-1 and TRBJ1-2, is KAGVTQTPRYLIKTRGQQVTLSCSPISGHRSVSWYQQTPGQGLQFLFEYFSETQRNKGNFPGRFSGRQFSNSRSEMNVSTLELGDSALYLCASSLWENYGYTFGSGTRLTVV.

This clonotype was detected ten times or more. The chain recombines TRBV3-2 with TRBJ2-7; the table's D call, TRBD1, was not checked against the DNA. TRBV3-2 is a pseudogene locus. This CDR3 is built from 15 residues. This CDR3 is CASSQFRTGADEQYF. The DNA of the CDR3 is TGTGCCAGCAGCCAATTTCGTACGGGGGCGGATGAGCAGTACTTC.

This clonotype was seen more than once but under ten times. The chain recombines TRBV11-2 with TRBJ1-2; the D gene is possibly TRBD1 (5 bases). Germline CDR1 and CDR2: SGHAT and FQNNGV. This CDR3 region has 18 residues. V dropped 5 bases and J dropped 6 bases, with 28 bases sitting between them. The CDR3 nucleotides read TGTGCCAGCAGCACGCCGGGACTCAAAGCTCCCAAAGGTGATGGCTACACCTTC. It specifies CASSTPGLKAPKGDGYTF.

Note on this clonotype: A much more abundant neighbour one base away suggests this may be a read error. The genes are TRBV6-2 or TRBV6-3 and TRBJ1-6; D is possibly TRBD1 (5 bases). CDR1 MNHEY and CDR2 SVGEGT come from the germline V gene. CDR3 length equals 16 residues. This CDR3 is CASREFSGLGNSPPHF. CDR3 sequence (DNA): TGTGCCAGCAGAGAATTTTCGGGGCTTGGAAATTCACCCCCCCACTTT.

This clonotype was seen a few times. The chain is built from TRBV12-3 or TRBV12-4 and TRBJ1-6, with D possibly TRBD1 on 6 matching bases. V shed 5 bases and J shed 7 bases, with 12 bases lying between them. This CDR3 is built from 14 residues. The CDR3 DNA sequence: TGTGCCAGCAGTCTCAGGGGAGGGAATTCACCCCTCCACTTT. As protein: CASSLRGGNSPLHF.

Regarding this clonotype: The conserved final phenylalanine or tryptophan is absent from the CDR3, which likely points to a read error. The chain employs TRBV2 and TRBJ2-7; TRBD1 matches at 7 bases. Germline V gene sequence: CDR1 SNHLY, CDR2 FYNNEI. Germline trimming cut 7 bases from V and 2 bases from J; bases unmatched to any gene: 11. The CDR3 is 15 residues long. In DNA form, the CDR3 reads TGTGCCAGCATGGGGACAGTGACAAGCACCTACGAGCAGTACTCC. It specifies CASMGTVTSTYEQYS.

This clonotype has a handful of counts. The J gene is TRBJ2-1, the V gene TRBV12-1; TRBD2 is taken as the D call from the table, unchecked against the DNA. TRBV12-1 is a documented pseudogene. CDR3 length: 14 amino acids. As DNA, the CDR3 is TGTGCCAGCGAGACTAGCGGAGCCAACAATGAGCAGTTCTTC. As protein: CASETSGANNEQFF.

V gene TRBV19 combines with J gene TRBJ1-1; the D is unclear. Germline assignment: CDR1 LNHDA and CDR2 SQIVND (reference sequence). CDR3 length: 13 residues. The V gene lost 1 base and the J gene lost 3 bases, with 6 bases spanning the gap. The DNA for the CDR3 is TGTGCCAGTAGTATAGGGTCCTACACTGAAGCTTTCTTT. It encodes CASSIGSYTEAFF.

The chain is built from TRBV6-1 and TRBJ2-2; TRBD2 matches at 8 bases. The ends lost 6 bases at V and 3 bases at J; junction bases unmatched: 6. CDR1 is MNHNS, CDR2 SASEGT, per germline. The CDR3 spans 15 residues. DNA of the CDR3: TGTGCCAGCAGATTAAGCGGGGGTCACACCGGGGAGCTGTTTTTT. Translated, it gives CASRLSGGHTGELFF.

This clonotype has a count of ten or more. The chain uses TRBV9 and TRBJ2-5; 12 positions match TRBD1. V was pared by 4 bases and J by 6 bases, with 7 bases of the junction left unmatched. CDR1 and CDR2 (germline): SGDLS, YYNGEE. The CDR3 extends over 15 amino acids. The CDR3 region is CASSFGTGGAKTQYF. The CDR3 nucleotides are TGTGCCAGCAGCTTCGGGACAGGGGGCGCGAAGACCCAGTACTTC.

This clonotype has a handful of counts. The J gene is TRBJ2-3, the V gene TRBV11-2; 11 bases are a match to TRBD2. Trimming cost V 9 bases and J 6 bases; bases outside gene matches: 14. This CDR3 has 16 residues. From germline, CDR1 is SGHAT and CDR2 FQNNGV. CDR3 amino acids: CASSLSGGAIGDTQYF. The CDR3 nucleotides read TGTGCCAGTAGTCTTAGCGGGGGGGCCATTGGGGATACGCAGTATTTT.

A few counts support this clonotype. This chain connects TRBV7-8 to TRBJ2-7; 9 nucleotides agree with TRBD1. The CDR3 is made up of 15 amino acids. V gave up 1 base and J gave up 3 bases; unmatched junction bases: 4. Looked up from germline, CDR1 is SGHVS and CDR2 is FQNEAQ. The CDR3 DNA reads TGTGCCAGCAGCTTAGGAGGGACAGGGCTCTACGAGCAGTACTTC. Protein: CASSLGGTGLYEQYF.

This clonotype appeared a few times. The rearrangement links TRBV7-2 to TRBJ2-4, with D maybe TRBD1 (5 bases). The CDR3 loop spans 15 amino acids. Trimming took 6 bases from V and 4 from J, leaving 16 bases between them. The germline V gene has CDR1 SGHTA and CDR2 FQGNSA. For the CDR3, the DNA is TGTGCCAGCAGTTCGAGGAACCAGGGAAAAAACATTCAGTACTTC. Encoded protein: CASSSRNQGKNIQYF.

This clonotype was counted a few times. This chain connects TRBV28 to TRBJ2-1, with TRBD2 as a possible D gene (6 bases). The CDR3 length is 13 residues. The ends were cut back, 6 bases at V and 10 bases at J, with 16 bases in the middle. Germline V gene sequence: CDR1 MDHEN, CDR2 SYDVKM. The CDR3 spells CASSPSGGTEQFF. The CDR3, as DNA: TGTGCCAGCAGCCCCTCCGGGGGTACAGAGCAGTTCTTC.

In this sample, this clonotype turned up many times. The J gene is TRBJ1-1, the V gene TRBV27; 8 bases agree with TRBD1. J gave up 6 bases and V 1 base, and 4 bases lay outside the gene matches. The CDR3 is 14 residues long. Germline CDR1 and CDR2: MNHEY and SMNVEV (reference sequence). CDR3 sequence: CASSLLQGVAEAFF. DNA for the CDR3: TGTGCCAGCAGTTTATTACAGGGGGTGGCTGAAGCTTTCTTT.

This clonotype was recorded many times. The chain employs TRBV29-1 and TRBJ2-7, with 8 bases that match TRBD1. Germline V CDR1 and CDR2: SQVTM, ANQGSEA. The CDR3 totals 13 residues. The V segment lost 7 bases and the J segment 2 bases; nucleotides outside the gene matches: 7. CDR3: CSALGQGAYEQYF. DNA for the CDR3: TGCAGCGCCCTCGGACAGGGAGCCTACGAGCAGTACTTC.

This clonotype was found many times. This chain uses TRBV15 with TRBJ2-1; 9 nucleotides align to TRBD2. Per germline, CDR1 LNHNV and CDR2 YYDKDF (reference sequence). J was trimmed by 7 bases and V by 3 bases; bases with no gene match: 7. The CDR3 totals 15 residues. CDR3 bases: TGTGCCACCAGCAGGTTTAGCGGGAGTCGGAATGAGCAGTTCTTC. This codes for CATSRFSGSRNEQFF. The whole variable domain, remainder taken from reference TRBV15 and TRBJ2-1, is DAMVIQNPRYQVTQFGKPVTLSCSQTLNHNVMYWYQQKSSQAPKLLFHYYDKDFNNEADTPDNFQSRRPNTSFCFLDIRSPGLGDTAMYLCATSRFSGSRNEQFFGPGTRLTVL.

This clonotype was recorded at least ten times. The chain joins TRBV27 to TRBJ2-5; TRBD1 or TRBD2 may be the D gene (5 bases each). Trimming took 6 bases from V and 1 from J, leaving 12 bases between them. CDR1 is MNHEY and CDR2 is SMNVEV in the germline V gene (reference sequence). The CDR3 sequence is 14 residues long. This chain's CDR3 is CASSLGPFQETQYF. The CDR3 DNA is TGTGCCAGCAGCCTGGGACCATTCCAAGAGACCCAGTACTTC.

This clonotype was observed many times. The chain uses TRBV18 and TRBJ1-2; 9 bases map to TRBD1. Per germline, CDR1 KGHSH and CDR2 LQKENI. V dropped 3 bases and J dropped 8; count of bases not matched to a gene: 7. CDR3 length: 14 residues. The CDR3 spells CASSPSTGGWGYTF. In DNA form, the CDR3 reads TGTGCCAGCTCACCCTCAACAGGGGGCTGGGGCTACACCTTC.

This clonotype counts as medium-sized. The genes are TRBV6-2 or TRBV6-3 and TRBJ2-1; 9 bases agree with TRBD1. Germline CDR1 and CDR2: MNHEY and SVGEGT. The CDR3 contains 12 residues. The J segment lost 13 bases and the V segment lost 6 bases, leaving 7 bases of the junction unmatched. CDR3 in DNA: TGTGCCAGCAGCGAGTACAGGGGGCTTCAGTTCTTC. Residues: CASSEYRGLQFF.

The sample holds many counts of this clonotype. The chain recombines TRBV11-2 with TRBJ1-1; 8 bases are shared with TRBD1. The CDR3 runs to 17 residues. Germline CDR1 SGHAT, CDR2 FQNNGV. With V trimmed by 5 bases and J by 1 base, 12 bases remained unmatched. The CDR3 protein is CASSPGGGGLQNTEAFF. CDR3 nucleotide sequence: TGTGCCAGCAGCCCAGGGGGCGGGGGGCTACAGAACACTGAAGCTTTCTTT.

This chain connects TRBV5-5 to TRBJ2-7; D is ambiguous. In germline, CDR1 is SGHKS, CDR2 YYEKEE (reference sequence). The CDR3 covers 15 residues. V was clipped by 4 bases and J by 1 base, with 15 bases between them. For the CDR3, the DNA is TGTGCCAGCAGCCCCGACAACAGATTTTCCTACGAGCAGTACTTC. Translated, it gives CASSPDNRFSYEQYF.

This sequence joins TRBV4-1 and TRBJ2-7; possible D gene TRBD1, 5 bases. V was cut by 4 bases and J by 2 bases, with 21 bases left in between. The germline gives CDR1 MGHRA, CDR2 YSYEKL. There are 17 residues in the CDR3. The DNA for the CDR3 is TGCGCCAGCAGCCTGGCGGAGATAACAGGCTGGACCTACGAGCAGTACTTC. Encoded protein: CASSLAEITGWTYEQYF.